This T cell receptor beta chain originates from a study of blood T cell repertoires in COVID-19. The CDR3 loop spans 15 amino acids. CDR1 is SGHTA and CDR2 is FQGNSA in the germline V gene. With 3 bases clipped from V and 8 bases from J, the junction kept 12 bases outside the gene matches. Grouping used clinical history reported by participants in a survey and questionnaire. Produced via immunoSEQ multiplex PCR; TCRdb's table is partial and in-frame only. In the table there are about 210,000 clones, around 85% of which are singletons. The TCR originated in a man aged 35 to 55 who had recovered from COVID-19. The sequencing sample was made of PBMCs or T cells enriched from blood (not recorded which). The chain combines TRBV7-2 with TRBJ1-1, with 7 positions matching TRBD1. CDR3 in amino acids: CASSLETNYRGEAFF. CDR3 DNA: TGTGCCAGCAGCTTGGAGACGAATTACAGGGGAGAAGCTTTCTTT.